This T cell receptor (beta chain) emerged from a study of tumor-infiltrating lymphocytes in oesophageal squamous cell carcinoma. This clonotype appeared many times. TCRdb ran MiXCR on the PCR reads and lists one entry per CDR3 protein. The sample includes just over 2,500 distinct CDR3 sequences, more than 13% of them seen just once. Trimming took 0 bases from V and 0 from J; bases not matched to a gene: 3. Germline V CDR1 and CDR2: MNHNY, SVGAGI (reference sequence). The CDR3 length is 17 residues. The material sequenced was esophageal tumor tissue. The TCR comes from a male donor with esophageal squamous cell carcinoma. The chain recombines TRBV6-6 with TRBJ2-3; 10 bases map to TRBD2. CDR3 sequence reads: CASSYSAGGPSTDTQYF. CDR3 DNA sequence: TGTGCCAGCAGTTACTCAGCGGGGGGGCCCAGCACAGATACGCAGTATTTT.